This passage covers 5 T cell receptor beta chains from one sample sequenced in a study of blood T cells in healthy people across ages. A sample-barcoded 5' primer and a J-beta primer mix were used in a second PCR of about 6 to 12 cycles. TCRdb re-derived calls from the 5' RACE reads in MiXCR, one entry per CDR3 protein. The profile shows about 1.5 million distinct CDR3 sequences, about 42% of them singletons. The sequencing sample was made of blood. The receptors shown here come from a woman aged 18-29 years in good health.

The chain is built from TRBV7-8 and TRBJ2-1; weak D call: TRBD2 (5 bases). The tail of the sequence fits TRBJ2-7 better, so the J call may be wrong. This CDR3 is built from 18 residues. CDR1 and CDR2 (germline): SGHVS, FQNEAQ. The CDR3 reads CASSLMGEHTVSYNEQYF. The CDR3 bases are TGTGCCAGCAGCCTTATGGGAGAGCATACCGTATCCTACAATGAGCAGTACTTC.

The CDR3 coding sequence is TGTGCCAGCAACCTAGCGGGCTACAATGAGCAGTTCTTC. Translated, it gives CASNLAGYNEQFF. This rearrangement joins TRBV2 to TRBJ2-1; 8 nucleotides match TRBD2. The CDR3 totals 13 residues. Germline CDR1 is SNHLY and CDR2 is FYNNEI. Trimming cost V 7 bases and J 3 bases; bases outside gene matches: 2.

This clonotype was seen ten or more times. The J gene is TRBJ2-1, the V gene TRBV24-1, with D tentatively TRBD1 or TRBD2 (5 bases each). CDR3 length: 16 residues. The V end was cut by 4 bases, the J end by 9 bases, with 21 bases between. Germline V gene lookup returns CDR1 KGHDR and CDR2 SFDVKD. CDR3 bases: TGTGCCACCAGTGAGGGGGAAGGCGTTAGGTTGTCTGAGCAGTTCTTC. Its protein product is CATSEGEGVRLSEQFF.

This rearrangement joins TRBV3-1 to TRBJ1-6; D gene ambiguous. The CDR3 is 14 amino acids. Deletions cut 0 bases from V and 11 bases from J, with 11 bases between. CDR1 and CDR2 (germline): LGHDT, YNNKEL (reference sequence). CDR3 bases: TGTGCCAGCAGCCAAGATGGGTTGATTCCACCCCTCCACTTT. Its protein product is CASSQDGLIPPLHF.

The chain employs TRBV14 and TRBJ2-7; D call uncertain. Per the germline V gene, CDR1 is SGHDN and CDR2 is FVKESK. There are 12 residues in the CDR3. V shed 1 base and J shed 9 bases, with 10 bases lying between them. CDR3 protein: CASSQAAGPQYF. In DNA form, the CDR3 reads TGTGCCAGCAGCCAAGCCGCCGGACCGCAGTACTTC. Full variable domain (rest looked up from reference TRBV14 and TRBJ2-7): EAGVTQFPSHSVIEKGQTVTLRCDPISGHDNLYWYRRVMGKEIKFLLHFVKESKQDESGMPNNRFLAERTGGTYSTLKVQPAELEDSGVYFCASSQAAGPQYFGPGTRLTVT.